This entry lists 3 T cell receptor beta chains sequenced from one sample in a study of HIV-infected patients and healthy controls. 400 to 550 ng RNA was reverse transcribed with alpha and beta constant-region primers. Separate chain-specific third strand synthesis with multiplexing indices produced the alpha and beta libraries. TCRdb independently ran MiXCR on the 5' RACE reads; one entry per CDR3 protein. The sample consists of roughly 4,200 distinct CDR3 sequences, about 14% of them appearing once. The repertoire came from unfractionated whole blood and reflected all unsorted peripheral T cells. The sequencing here drew on blood, taken before antiretroviral therapy. These receptors originate from an adult with HIV infection.

This clonotype was seen at least ten times. The chain combines TRBV20-1 with TRBJ2-2; 12 nucleotides agree with TRBD1. CDR3 length equals 18 residues. CDR1 is DFQATT, CDR2 SNEGSKA, per germline (reference sequence). With 1 base clipped from V and 5 bases from J, the junction kept 11 bases outside the gene matches. Here the CDR3 DNA reads TGCAGTGCTAGAGCCCGGGACAGGGGGCTCCCGCGAACCGGGGAGCTGTTTTTT. This codes for CSARARDRGLPRTGELFF.

By its share, this clonotype is medium-sized. At one of its ends the junction is not consistent with the germline gene, which may arise from a read error. The chain carries TRBV7-2 and TRBJ2-7, with D unclear. This CDR3 comprises 15 residues. Looked up from germline, CDR1 is SGHTA and CDR2 is FQGNSA. The CDR3 DNA reads as TGTGCCAGCAGCTTAGCCGGCCGGACCTCCCACGAGCAGTACTTC. It is translated as CASSLAGRTSHEQYF.

This clonotype was seen a few times. The chain joins TRBV7-2 to TRBJ1-4, with TRBD1 matching 7 bases. Germline V gene lookup returns CDR1 SGHTA and CDR2 FQGNSA. J lost 3 bases, V lost 5 bases, and 3 bases had no gene match. CDR3 length: 14 residues. The CDR3, as DNA: TGTGCCAGCAGCCCGGGACAGCCTAATGAAAAACTGTTTTTT. Its protein product is CASSPGQPNEKLFF.